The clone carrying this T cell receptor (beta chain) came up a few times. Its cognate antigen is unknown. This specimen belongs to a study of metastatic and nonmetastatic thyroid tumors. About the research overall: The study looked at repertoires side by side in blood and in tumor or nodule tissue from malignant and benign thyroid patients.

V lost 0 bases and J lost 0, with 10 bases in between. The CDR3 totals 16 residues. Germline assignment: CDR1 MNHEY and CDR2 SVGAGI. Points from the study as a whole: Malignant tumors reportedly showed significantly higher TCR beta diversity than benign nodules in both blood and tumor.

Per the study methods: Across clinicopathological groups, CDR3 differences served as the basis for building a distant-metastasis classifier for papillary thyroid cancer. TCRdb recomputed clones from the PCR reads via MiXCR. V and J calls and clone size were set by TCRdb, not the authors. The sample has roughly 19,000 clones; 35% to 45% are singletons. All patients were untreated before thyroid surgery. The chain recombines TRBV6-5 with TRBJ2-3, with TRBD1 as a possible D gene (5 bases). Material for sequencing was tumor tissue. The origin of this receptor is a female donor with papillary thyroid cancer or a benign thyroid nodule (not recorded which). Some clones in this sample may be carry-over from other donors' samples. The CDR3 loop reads CASSYSSRDSTDTQYF. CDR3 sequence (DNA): TGTGCCAGCAGTTACTCGAGCAGGGATAGCACAGATACGCAGTATTTT.